This TCR beta chain emerged from a study of cytomegalovirus exposure and HLA in healthy donors. Across the whole study: A preliminary data release comprised tens of millions of unique TCRs obtained from HLA-typed donors. Genetic ancestry analysis placed approximately 78% of the 398 donors that were genotyped in the Caucasian-associated cluster.

Primers for the PCR totalled 60 Vbeta and 13 Jbeta. The table came from immunoSEQ multiplex PCR; TCRdb's copy has only in-frame clones and leaves some out. In the table there are around 150,000 clones, approximately 81% of which are singletons. With respect to this clone: Its target is unknown.

The CDR3 totals 14 residues. V shed 5 bases and J shed 4 bases, with 15 bases lying between them. Germline V gene data show CDR1 as SGHVS and CDR2 as FNYEAQ. Study findings and constraints: Being productive about 87% or about 30% of the time was typical of most TCR beta V segments in an earlier analysis.

The sample was PBMCs. This receptor was taken from a young man in good health and CMV-seropositive. This chain joins TRBV7-6 and TRBJ2-7, with D perhaps TRBD2 (6 bases). CDR3 sequence: CASSRSGERYEQYF. The CDR3, as DNA: TGTGCCAGCAGCCGGTCGGGGGAACGGTACGAGCAGTACTTC.